This T cell receptor beta chain was retrieved from a study of T cell responses to AZD1222 COVID-19 vaccine. Findings and limits, study-wide: Reportedly, close to half of spike-specific TCRs are directed against unmutated variant regions.

CDR1 is MDHEN, CDR2 SYDVKM, per germline. The CDR3 is 15 residues long. Trimming took off 2 bases at V and 2 bases at J, with 11 bases between the two ends. With regard to this clone: What it binds is not known.

Sequencing was performed with immunoSEQ multiplex PCR; in TCRdb, only in-frame clones are kept and a portion is missing. The table has 130,000 to 150,000 clones, about 92% seen once. This sample comprised peripheral blood, obtained on day 0 of AZD1222 vaccination. J is TRBJ2-3 and V is TRBV28; no definite D call. The source is an adult in good health. The DNA for the CDR3 is TGTGCCAGCAGTTTACCGATATTAGCCACAGATACGCAGTATTTT. Amino acid sequence: CASSLPILATDTQYF.